These 31 T cell receptor beta chains were sequenced from one sample in a study of blood T cell repertoires in COVID-19. The method was immunoSEQ multiplex PCR; TCRdb's version includes in-frame clones alone and lacks a portion of them. Of more than 90,000 clones in the sample, 82% were seen once. Material: peripheral blood. The origin of the receptors is a man between 65 and 79 years old with acute or convalescent COVID-19.

The chain recombines TRBV24-1 with TRBJ2-3; 10 positions agree with TRBD1. Germline CDR1 and CDR2: KGHDR and SFDVKD. J gave up 1 base and V 9 bases, and 0 bases lay outside the gene matches. This CDR3 is 13 amino acids long. The chain's CDR3 is CATGQGGTDTQYF. CDR3 sequence (DNA): TGTGCCACCGGACAGGGGGGCACAGATACGCAGTATTTT.

V gene TRBV30 combines with J gene TRBJ2-1; D is perhaps TRBD2 (6 bases). The CDR3 totals 14 residues. With 1 base removed from V and 9 bases from J, the gap between germline ends came to 16 bases. Germline V gives CDR1 GTSNPN, CDR2 SVGIG (reference sequence). CDR3 DNA sequence: TGTGCCTGGAGTGCGGGCGGGGTAAACGTTGAGCAGTTCTTC. It is translated as CAWSAGGVNVEQFF.

This chain joins TRBV6-5 and TRBJ1-2; D is ambiguous. The V gene lost 4 bases and the J gene lost 6 bases, with 12 bases spanning the gap. This CDR3 contains 13 residues. Germline V gene data show CDR1 as MNHEY and CDR2 as SVGAGI. CDR3 protein: CASSLPGQNGYTF. The CDR3 region has the DNA TGTGCCAGCAGTTTACCTGGGCAGAATGGCTACACCTTC.

CDR3: CASSLQGYLNYGYTF. In DNA, the CDR3 is TGTGCCAGCAGCCTACAGGGATACCTTAACTATGGCTACACCTTC. The chain combines TRBV5-8 with TRBJ1-2; D is possibly TRBD1 (6 bases). The CDR3 spans 15 residues. CDR1 and CDR2 from the germline V gene are SGHTS and YDEGEE. V was trimmed by 4 bases and J by 1 base, leaving 14 bases between them.

The rearrangement uses TRBV24-1 and TRBJ2-1; 11 positions agree with TRBD1. The CDR3 runs 17 residues. J lost 9 bases, V lost 0 bases, and 9 bases had no gene match. CDR1 and CDR2 (germline): KGHDR, SFDVKD. The CDR3 region is CATSDLNGQGARGEQFF. CDR3 nucleotides: TGTGCCACCAGTGATTTGAACGGACAGGGGGCGCGGGGTGAGCAGTTCTTC.

This clone appeared once. This chain's CDR3 is CASSQGDSAAKTYGYTF. CDR3 coding DNA: TGCGCCAGCAGCCAGGGGGACAGCGCCGCTAAAACCTATGGCTACACCTTC. V and J are TRBV5-1 and TRBJ1-2, with 7 bases identical to TRBD1. The V gene's germline CDR1 is SGHRS and CDR2 YFSETQ. V shed 4 bases, J shed 4 bases, and the junction held 16 bases outside the gene matches. The CDR3 has 17 amino acids.

The genes are TRBV5-1 and TRBJ1-4, with a possible D match to TRBD1 (6 bases). The length of the CDR3 is 15 residues. CDR1 is SGHRS, CDR2 YFSETQ, per germline. V lost 4 bases and J lost 3, with 13 bases in between. CDR3 nucleotides: TGCGCCAGCAGCACAAACAGGGCACCTAATGAAAAACTGTTTTTT. It codes for CASSTNRAPNEKLFF.

The gene calls are TRBV15 and TRBJ2-3; TRBD1 might be the D (5 bases). The CDR3 loop spans 14 amino acids. The germline CDR1 and CDR2 sequences are LNHNV and YYDKDF (reference sequence). Trimming pared 1 base from V and 5 bases from J, leaving 10 bases between. The CDR3 spells CATSRGGWGDTQYF. CDR3 coding DNA: TGTGCCACCAGCAGAGGGGGCTGGGGAGATACGCAGTATTTT.

The J gene is TRBJ2-1, the V gene TRBV7-6, with TRBD2 matching 8 bases. The CDR3 runs 15 residues. The V segment lost 4 bases and the J segment 0 bases; nucleotides outside the gene matches: 2. Germline V gives CDR1 SGHVS, CDR2 FNYEAQ. The CDR3 DNA reads as TGTGCCAGCAGCTATAGCGGGAACTCCTACAATGAGCAGTTCTTC. Translation: CASSYSGNSYNEQFF.

The chain uses TRBV5-1 and TRBJ2-3; no clear D gene. Germline CDR1 is SGHRS and CDR2 is YFSETQ. The V gene lost 1 base and the J gene lost 0 bases, with 3 bases spanning the gap. The CDR3 is 13 amino acids. This chain's CDR3 is CASSLLSTDTQYF. As DNA, the CDR3 is TGCGCCAGCAGCTTGTTAAGCACAGATACGCAGTATTTT.

The chain carries TRBV5-1 and TRBJ1-3, with D uncertain. The CDR3 contains 15 residues. With 0 bases removed from V and 4 bases from J, the gap between germline ends came to 11 bases. The germline gives CDR1 SGHRS, CDR2 YFSETQ. CDR3 region: CASSLEGTAGNTIYF. The CDR3 DNA sequence: TGCGCCAGCAGCTTGGAAGGAACAGCCGGAAACACCATATATTTT.

The genes are TRBV18 and TRBJ1-3; 8 bases agree with TRBD1. The V segment lost 2 bases and the J segment 0 bases; nucleotides outside the gene matches: 6. Germline CDR1 is KGHSH and CDR2 is LQKENI. This CDR3 spans 17 amino acids. CDR3 DNA: TGTGCCAGCTCACCAAGCGGGACAGGAGCCTCTGGAAACACCATATATTTT. This gives the protein CASSPSGTGASGNTIYF.

In this sample, this clone turned up a few times. The chain has TRBV5-6 and TRBJ2-5, with 9 bases lining up with TRBD1. The germline V gene has CDR1 SGHDT and CDR2 YYEEEE. This CDR3 region has 15 residues. V shed 1 base and J 3 bases; nucleotides not matched to a gene: 4. In DNA form, the CDR3 reads TGTGCCAGCAGCTTGACCACAGGGGGCGAAGAGACCCAGTACTTC. It yields the protein CASSLTTGGEETQYF.

This sequence joins TRBV5-1 and TRBJ2-3, with D possibly TRBD2 on 5 matching bases. Germline V CDR1 and CDR2: SGHRS, YFSETQ. Trimming took off 3 bases at V and 4 bases at J, with 12 bases between the two ends. This CDR3 is 14 amino acids long. DNA for the CDR3: TGCGCCAGCAGCTCGCAACCACTAGCAGATACGCAGTATTTT. Its protein product is CASSSQPLADTQYF.

The gene calls are TRBV5-1 and TRBJ2-2; D is perhaps TRBD1 (6 bases). This CDR3 region has 15 residues. V lost 4 bases, J lost 0 bases, and 10 bases lay in between. Germline V gene data show CDR1 as SGHRS and CDR2 as YFSETQ. The DNA for the CDR3 is TGCGCCAGCAGCGAGGGACATCCGAACACCGGGGAGCTGTTTTTT. This translates into CASSEGHPNTGELFF.

The chain employs TRBV7-2 and TRBJ1-3, with D unresolved. V was clipped by 3 bases and J by 4 bases, with 7 bases between them. The CDR3 loop spans 13 amino acids. Germline V gene data show CDR1 as SGHTA and CDR2 as FQGNSA. CDR3 nucleotide sequence: TGTGCCAGCAGCTTGAACAGAGGAAACACCATATATTTT. Translated: CASSLNRGNTIYF.

The V and J genes are TRBV20-1 and TRBJ2-4; D not resolved. The germline V gene encodes CDR1 DFQATT and CDR2 SNEGSKA (reference sequence). Trimming pared 3 bases from V and 5 bases from J, leaving 5 bases between. CDR3 length: 11 amino acids. CDR3 loop: CSASRENIQYF. The CDR3 nucleotides read TGCAGTGCTAGTCGCGAAAACATTCAGTACTTC.

V is TRBV5-1 and J is TRBJ1-6, with unresolved D. Deletions cut 4 bases from V and 7 bases from J, with 15 bases between. Germline loops: CDR1 SGHRS, CDR2 YFSETQ. This CDR3 is 15 amino acids long. CDR3 amino acids: CASSPAQPGNSPLHF. The CDR3, as DNA: TGCGCCAGCAGCCCAGCCCAACCGGGAAATTCACCCCTCCACTTT.

V gene TRBV7-9 combines with J gene TRBJ1-5, with D unclear. Germline V gives CDR1 SEHNR, CDR2 FQNEAQ (reference sequence). The CDR3 covers 15 residues. V gave up 1 base and J gave up 7 bases, with 14 bases separating them. In DNA form, the CDR3 reads TGTGCCAGCAGCTTAGGAGGAAGGCGGGGACAGCCCCAGCATTTT. Translating it yields CASSLGGRRGQPQHF.

In this sample, this clone turned up many times. The V gene is TRBV6-5, the J gene TRBJ1-1; D remains ambiguous. This CDR3 comprises 12 residues. Germline V gene sequence: CDR1 MNHEY, CDR2 SVGAGI. V was cut by 7 bases and J by 0 bases, with 6 bases left in between. CDR3 in amino acids: CASIRLNTEAFF. As DNA, the CDR3 is TGTGCCAGCATACGGTTGAACACTGAAGCTTTCTTT.

The chain has TRBV5-6 and TRBJ2-7, with TRBD2 as a possible D gene (5 bases). The CDR3 length is 14 residues. Germline CDR1 and CDR2: SGHDT and YYEEEE. The V gene lost 2 bases and the J gene lost 5 bases, with 14 bases spanning the gap. CDR3 in amino acids: CASSLGRVLNEQYF. The CDR3, as DNA: TGTGCCAGCAGCTTAGGGCGGGTTCTGAACGAGCAGTACTTC. The whole variable domain, filled in from reference TRBV5-6 and TRBJ2-7, reads DAGVTQSPTHLIKTRGQQVTLRCSPKSGHDTVSWYQQALGQGPQFIFQYYEEEERQRGNFPDRFSGHQFPNYSSELNVNALLLGDSALYLCASSLGRVLNEQYFGPGTRLTVT.

The V gene is TRBV5-1, the J gene TRBJ2-6; the match to TRBD1 covers 7 bases. Germline CDR1 reads SGHRS; CDR2 reads YFSETQ. V trimming: 3 bases; J trimming: 3 bases; junction bases outside the gene matches: 3. This CDR3 is built from 15 residues. The CDR3 DNA reads TGCGCCAGCAGCTCGACAGGGTTTGGGGCCAACGTCCTGACTTTC. This translates into CASSSTGFGANVLTF.

The chain combines TRBV27 with TRBJ1-2; D is perhaps TRBD1 (6 bases). CDR3 length: 16 amino acids. Germline V gene lookup returns CDR1 MNHEY and CDR2 SMNVEV (reference sequence). Trimming stripped 4 bases from V and 0 bases from J, with 15 bases between. CDR3 DNA sequence: TGTGCCAGCAGTTCCCACGGACAGCAAGCTAACTATGGCTACACCTTC. It translates to CASSSHGQQANYGYTF.

The rearrangement uses TRBV15 and TRBJ2-2, with a possible D match to TRBD1 (5 bases). Trimming stripped 3 bases from V and 4 bases from J, with 21 bases between. The CDR3 length is 18 residues. CDR1 is LNHNV, CDR2 YYDKDF, per germline (reference sequence). CDR3 nucleotides: TGTGCCACCAGCAGCCCCCCTGGAAGGACATTTGGCACCGGGGAGCTGTTTTTT. Amino acid sequence: CATSSPPGRTFGTGELFF.

V is TRBV9 and J is TRBJ1-3; maybe TRBD1 (6 bases). V was trimmed by 3 bases and J by 0 bases, leaving 13 bases between them. The germline gives CDR1 SGDLS, CDR2 YYNGEE. The CDR3 is 16 amino acids. CDR3 sequence (DNA): TGTGCCAGCAGCGGAACAACAGGGCCCTCTGGAAACACCATATATTTT. It translates to CASSGTTGPSGNTIYF.

The rearrangement uses TRBV29-1 and TRBJ2-2; the match to TRBD1 covers 7 bases. Germline CDR1 SQVTM, CDR2 ANQGSEA. J gave up 6 bases and V 5 bases, and 12 bases lay outside the gene matches. The CDR3 sequence is 15 residues long. CDR3 nucleotide sequence: TGCAGCGTTATTTTAAACGACAGGGCATCCGGGGAGCTGTTTTTT. Its protein is CSVILNDRASGELFF.

The chain uses TRBV24-1 and TRBJ1-2; D might be TRBD1 (6 bases). This CDR3 contains 13 residues. V was clipped by 3 bases and J by 6 bases, with 10 bases between them. The germline CDR1 and CDR2 sequences are KGHDR and SFDVKD. The DNA for the CDR3 is TGTGCCACCAGTGATCCCGGGACACATGGCTACACCTTC. Translation gives CATSDPGTHGYTF.

The gene calls are TRBV15 and TRBJ1-2, with D unclear. CDR3 length equals 14 residues. CDR1 and CDR2 (germline): LNHNV, YYDKDF (reference sequence). V lost 0 bases, J lost 8 bases, and 13 bases lay in between. The CDR3 DNA reads TGTGCCACCAGCAGAGACGGAGAGTATCGCGGCTACACCTTC. Amino acid sequence: CATSRDGEYRGYTF.

The genes are TRBV9 and TRBJ2-4; D perhaps matches TRBD1 (6 bases). Trimming removed 0 bases from V and 6 bases from J, with 16 bases in between. The V gene's germline CDR1 is SGDLS and CDR2 YYNGEE. The CDR3 spans 16 residues. Written as DNA, the CDR3 is TGTGCCAGCAGCGTAGCTCCGTATGGGGGCAGAAACATTCAGTACTTC. This codes for CASSVAPYGGRNIQYF. Full variable domain (remainder filled in from reference TRBV9 and TRBJ2-4): DSGVTQTPKHLITATGQRVTLRCSPRSGDLSVYWYQQSLDQGLQFLIQYYNGEERAKGNILERFSAQQFPDLHSELNLSSLELGDSALYFCASSVAPYGGRNIQYFGAGTRLSVL.

The chain recombines TRBV9 with TRBJ2-7; 11 positions match TRBD1. Germline CDR1 and CDR2: SGDLS and YYNGEE. The junction had 12 bases not matched to a gene; V was cut back by 0 bases and J by 7 bases. The CDR3 contains 17 residues. Here the CDR3 reads CASSVAPTGQGAREQYF. The DNA for the CDR3 is TGTGCCAGCAGCGTAGCCCCAACCGGACAGGGGGCACGTGAGCAGTACTTC.

Only one count was recorded for this clone. The V gene is TRBV30, the J gene TRBJ1-3; D is possibly TRBD1 (5 bases). The CDR3 runs to 14 residues. CDR1 and CDR2 (germline): GTSNPN, SVGIG (reference sequence). The V gene lost 2 bases and the J gene lost 2 bases, with 10 bases spanning the gap. The CDR3 loop is CAWSPQGTGNTIYF. The CDR3 DNA follows: TGTGCCTGGAGTCCTCAGGGTACTGGAAACACCATATATTTT.